The 5 T cell receptor beta chains given below trace back to one sample, sequenced in a study of blood T cell repertoires in COVID-19. The assay was immunoSEQ multiplex PCR, and TCRdb's table has in-frame clones only and misses some. This table has around 140,000 clones, 84% appearing once. Sequencing was done on a sample of PBMCs or T cells enriched from blood (not recorded which). These receptors came from a woman aged 45-60 years with acute COVID-19.

This sequence joins TRBV27 and TRBJ2-7; possible D gene TRBD1, 6 bases. Trimming shortened V by 6 bases and J by 5 bases, and 23 bases separated the two germline ends. Germline values: CDR1 MNHEY, CDR2 SMNVEV (reference sequence). The CDR3 loop spans 16 amino acids. CDR3 nucleotides: TGTGCCAGCAGATCCCTCTTCCTGACAGGTTTGGACGAGCAGTACTTC. It is translated as CASRSLFLTGLDEQYF.

This clone was seen a handful of times. The chain couples TRBV19 to TRBJ1-2; 11 nucleotides agree with TRBD1. The CDR3 length is 18 residues. Losses at the gene ends were 6 bases for V and 7 bases for J; bases not matched to a gene: 19. Germline CDR1 is LNHDA and CDR2 is SQIVND (reference sequence). CDR3 protein: CASRVDRGLPPGVFGYTF. CDR3 DNA sequence: TGTGCCAGTAGAGTGGACAGGGGGCTCCCTCCGGGGGTATTTGGCTACACCTTC.

The J gene is TRBJ1-2, the V gene TRBV5-1; TRBD1 matches 7 bases. Trimming removed 4 bases from V and 8 bases from J; junction bases left unmatched: 8. Germline-derived CDR1 and CDR2 are SGHRS and YFSETQ. The CDR3 is 13 residues long. The CDR3 nucleotides are TGCGCCAGCAGCCCTATGACAGGGCACGGCTACACCTTC. Translation: CASSPMTGHGYTF.

The gene calls are TRBV30 and TRBJ2-1, with unresolved D. Trimming took off 2 bases at V and 2 bases at J, with 10 bases between the two ends. From germline, CDR1 is GTSNPN and CDR2 SVGIG (reference sequence). This CDR3 is 14 amino acids long. Here the CDR3 DNA reads TGTGCCTGGAGTCGGCGGATCCCCTACAATGAGCAGTTCTTC. The encoded protein is CAWSRRIPYNEQFF.

This rearrangement joins TRBV3-1 (or the pseudogene TRBV3-2) to TRBJ2-3; tentative D call: TRBD2 (7 bases). V was shortened by 0 bases and J by 12 bases, with 19 bases between the two germline ends. The germline gives CDR1 LGHDT, CDR2 YNNKEL (reference sequence). This CDR3 has 15 amino acids. The CDR3 sequence: CASSQDRGAGTSQYF. For the CDR3, the DNA is TGTGCCAGCAGCCAAGATCGGGGGGCGGGAACATCCCAGTATTTT.